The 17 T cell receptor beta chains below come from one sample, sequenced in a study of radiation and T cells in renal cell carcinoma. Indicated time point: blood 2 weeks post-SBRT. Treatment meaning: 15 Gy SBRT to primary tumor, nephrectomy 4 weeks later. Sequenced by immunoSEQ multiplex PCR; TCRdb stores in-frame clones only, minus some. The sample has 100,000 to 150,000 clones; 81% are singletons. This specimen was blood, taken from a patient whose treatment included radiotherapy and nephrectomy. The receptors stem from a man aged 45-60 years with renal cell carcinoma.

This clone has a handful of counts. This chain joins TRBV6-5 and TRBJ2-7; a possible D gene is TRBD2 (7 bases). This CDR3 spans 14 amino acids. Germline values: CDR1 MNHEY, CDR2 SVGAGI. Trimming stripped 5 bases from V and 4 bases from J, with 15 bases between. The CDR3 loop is CASSQRDTWYEQYF. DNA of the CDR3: TGTGCCAGCAGTCAGCGGGACACATGGTACGAGCAGTACTTC.

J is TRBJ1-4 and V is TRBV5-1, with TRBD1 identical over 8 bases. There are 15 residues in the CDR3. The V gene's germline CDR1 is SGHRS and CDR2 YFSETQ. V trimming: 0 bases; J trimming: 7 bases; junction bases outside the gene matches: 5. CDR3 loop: CASSLAAGGGEKLFF. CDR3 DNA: TGCGCCAGCAGCTTGGCGGCAGGGGGCGGTGAAAAACTGTTTTTT.

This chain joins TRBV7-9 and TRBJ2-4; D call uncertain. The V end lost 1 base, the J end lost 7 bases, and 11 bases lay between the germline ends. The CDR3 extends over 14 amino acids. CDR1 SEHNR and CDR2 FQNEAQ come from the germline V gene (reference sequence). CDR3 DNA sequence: TGTGCCAGCAGCTTAGAACCGTTGGGGAACATTCAGTACTTC. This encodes CASSLEPLGNIQYF. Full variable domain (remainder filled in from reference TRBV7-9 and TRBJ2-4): DTGVSQNPRHKITKRGQNVTFRCDPISEHNRLYWYRQTLGQGPEFLTYFQNEAQLEKSRLLSDRFSAERPKGSFSTLEIQRTEQGDSAMYLCASSLEPLGNIQYFGAGTRLSVL.

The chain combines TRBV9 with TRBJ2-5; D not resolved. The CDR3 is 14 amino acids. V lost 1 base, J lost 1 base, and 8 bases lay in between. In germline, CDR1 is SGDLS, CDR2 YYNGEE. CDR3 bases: TGTGCCAGCAGCGTAAATCCTGGCCAAGAGACCCAGTACTTC. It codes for CASSVNPGQETQYF. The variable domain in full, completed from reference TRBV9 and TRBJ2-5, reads DSGVTQTPKHLITATGQRVTLRCSPRSGDLSVYWYQQSLDQGLQFLIQYYNGEERAKGNILERFSAQQFPDLHSELNLSSLELGDSALYFCASSVNPGQETQYFGPGTRLLVL.

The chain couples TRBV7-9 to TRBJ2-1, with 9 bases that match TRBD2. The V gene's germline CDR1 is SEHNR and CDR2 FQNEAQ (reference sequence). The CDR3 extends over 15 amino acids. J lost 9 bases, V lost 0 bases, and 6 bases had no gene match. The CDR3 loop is CASSLAAGGLGEQFF. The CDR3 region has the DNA TGTGCCAGCAGCTTAGCGGCGGGGGGGCTCGGTGAGCAGTTCTTC. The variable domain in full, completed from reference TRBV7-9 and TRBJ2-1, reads DTGVSQNPRHKITKRGQNVTFRCDPISEHNRLYWYRQTLGQGPEFLTYFQNEAQLEKSRLLSDRFSAERPKGSFSTLEIQRTEQGDSAMYLCASSLAAGGLGEQFFGPGTRLTVL.

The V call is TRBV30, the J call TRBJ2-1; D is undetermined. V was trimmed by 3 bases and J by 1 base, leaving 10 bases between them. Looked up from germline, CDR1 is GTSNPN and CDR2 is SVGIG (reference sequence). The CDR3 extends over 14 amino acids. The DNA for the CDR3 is TGTGCCTGGAGGCGTAGTTTGTCCTACAATGAGCAGTTCTTC. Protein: CAWRRSLSYNEQFF.

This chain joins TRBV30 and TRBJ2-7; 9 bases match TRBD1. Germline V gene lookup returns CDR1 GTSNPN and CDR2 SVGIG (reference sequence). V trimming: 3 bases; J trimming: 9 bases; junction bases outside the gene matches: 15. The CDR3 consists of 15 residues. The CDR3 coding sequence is TGTGCCTGGAGGTCCGGGACAGGGAGGGTACAGGGGCAGTACTTC. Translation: CAWRSGTGRVQGQYF.

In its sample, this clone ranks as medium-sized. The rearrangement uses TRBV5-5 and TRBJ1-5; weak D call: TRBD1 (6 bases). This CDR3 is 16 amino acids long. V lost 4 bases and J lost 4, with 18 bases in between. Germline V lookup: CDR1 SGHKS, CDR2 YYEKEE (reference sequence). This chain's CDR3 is CASSQFLGQGNQPQHF. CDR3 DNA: TGTGCCAGCAGCCAGTTTCTGGGCCAGGGGAATCAGCCCCAGCATTTT.

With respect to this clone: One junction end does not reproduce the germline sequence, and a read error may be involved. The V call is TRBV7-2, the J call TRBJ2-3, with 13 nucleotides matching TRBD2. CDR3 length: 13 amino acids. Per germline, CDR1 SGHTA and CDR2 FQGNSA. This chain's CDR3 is CASSLVGTSGVSW. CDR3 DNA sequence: TGTGCCAGCAGCTTAGTAGGGACTAGCGGGGTGAGTTGG.

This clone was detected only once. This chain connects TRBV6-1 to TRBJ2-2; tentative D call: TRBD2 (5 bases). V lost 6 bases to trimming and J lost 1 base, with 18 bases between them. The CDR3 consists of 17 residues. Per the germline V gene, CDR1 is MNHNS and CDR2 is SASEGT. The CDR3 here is CASRELDYLGNTGELFF. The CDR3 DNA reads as TGTGCCAGCAGGGAACTAGACTACCTCGGGAACACCGGGGAGCTGTTTTTT.

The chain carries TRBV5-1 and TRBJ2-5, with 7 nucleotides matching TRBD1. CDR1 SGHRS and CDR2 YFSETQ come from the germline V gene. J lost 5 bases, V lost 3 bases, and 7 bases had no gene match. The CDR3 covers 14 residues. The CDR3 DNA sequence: TGCGCCAGCAGCTCGGGGACAGTAAGGGAGACCCAGTACTTC. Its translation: CASSSGTVRETQYF.

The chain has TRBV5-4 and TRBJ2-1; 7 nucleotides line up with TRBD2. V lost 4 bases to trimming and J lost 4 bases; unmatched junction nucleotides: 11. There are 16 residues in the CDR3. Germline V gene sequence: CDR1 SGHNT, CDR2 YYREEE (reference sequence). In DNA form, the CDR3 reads TGTGCCAGCAGCGCCACCCTAGCGGACGCTTACAATGAGCAGTTCTTC. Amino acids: CASSATLADAYNEQFF.

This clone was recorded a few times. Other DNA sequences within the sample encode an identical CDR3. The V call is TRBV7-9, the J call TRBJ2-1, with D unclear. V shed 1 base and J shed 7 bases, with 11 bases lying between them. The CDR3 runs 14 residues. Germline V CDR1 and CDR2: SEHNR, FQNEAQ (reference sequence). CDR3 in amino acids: CASSLGGFGNEQFF. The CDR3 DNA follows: TGTGCCAGCAGCTTAGGCGGTTTTGGAAATGAGCAGTTCTTC.

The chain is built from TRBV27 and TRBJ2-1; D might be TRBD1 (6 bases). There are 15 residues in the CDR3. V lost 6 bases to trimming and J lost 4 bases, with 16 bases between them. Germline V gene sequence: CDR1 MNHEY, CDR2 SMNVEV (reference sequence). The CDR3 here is CASRERTGSYNEQFF. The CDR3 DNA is TGTGCCAGCAGAGAGAGAACAGGGTCTTACAATGAGCAGTTCTTC.

The CDR3 nucleotides read TGCGCCAGCAGCAATTTGGGATCCTGGGGTCGGGCCGGGGAGCTGTTTTTT. The encoded protein is CASSNLGSWGRAGELFF. This chain uses TRBV10-1 with TRBJ2-2; no firm D call. The CDR3 has 17 residues. V lost 6 bases and J 6 bases, leaving 23 bases between the germline ends. Per the germline V gene, CDR1 is WNHNN and CDR2 is SYGVQD (reference sequence).

As DNA, the CDR3 is TGTGCCAGCAGGGGGACCGCCGGTAATGAAAAACTGTTTTTT. Its translation: CASRGTAGNEKLFF. The chain links TRBV27 to TRBJ1-4; D might be TRBD1 (5 bases). The CDR3 sequence is 14 residues long. Germline CDR1 is MNHEY and CDR2 is SMNVEV (reference sequence). Trimming left V 6 bases short and J 4 bases short, with 12 bases between.

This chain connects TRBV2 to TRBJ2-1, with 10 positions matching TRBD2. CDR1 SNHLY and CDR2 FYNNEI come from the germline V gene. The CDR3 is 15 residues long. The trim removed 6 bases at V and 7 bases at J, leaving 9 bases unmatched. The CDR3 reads CASRVREREGNEQFF. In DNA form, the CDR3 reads TGTGCCAGCAGAGTAAGGGAGCGGGAGGGGAATGAGCAGTTCTTC.